This T cell receptor beta chain originates from a study of sequential checkpoint blockade in melanoma (dated by TCRdb to between 2018 and 2020). With regard to the full study: In a 1:1 randomization, patients received either first-line nivolumab then ipilimumab (arm A) or ipilimumab then nivolumab (arm B). Maintenance nivolumab came after both trial sequences.

The CDR3 runs 15 residues from the cysteine to the phenylalanine. Left in the record is the CDR3 DNA by itself, 45 bases read in frame from the first base. Sequences ENHRY (CDR1) and SYGVKD (CDR2) are obtained from the germline V gene. Clipping removes 10 bases from V and 3 bases from J, with 12 as the unmatched junction base count. The treatment or condition label here, explained by the study, means: randomized to nivolumab then ipilimumab (arm A) or the reverse (arm B). No trial patient had received prior DNA-damaging chemotherapy. A FACS Aria II flow cytometer was used to sort live CD3+CD8+ cells that were negative for CD19 and CD56 from thawed PBMCs. Samples came from patients with melanoma in CheckMate 064, a randomized, open-label phase II trial of sequential checkpoint blockade. Leukapheresis was used to collect peripheral blood mononuclear cells, which were then purified with Ficoll-Paque and frozen in human serum with roughly 10% DMSO. Right after sorting, the blood CD3+CD8+ cells were verified to be >95% pure, and DNA extraction followed.

Study-level results and caveats: The model for predicting response that combines TCR metrics with mutation burden needs to be validated in larger, independent patient cohorts.

TCRbeta CDR3 regions were immunosequenced from genomic DNA with the immunoSEQ Assay. Genomic DNA was amplified by bias-controlled multiplex PCR before high-throughput sequencing. The study's own analysis went as follows. To quantify the absolute abundance of each unique TCRbeta CDR3 region, the sequences were collapsed and filtered. Clonality, defined as 1 minus Pielou's evenness, was calculated using only productive rearrangements. A previously published method was used to identify clones whose frequencies were significantly greater in on-treatment samples than in baseline samples. The source is immuneACCESS, and TCRdb retained only in-frame sequences with V and J called. Part of the clones is not carried over; for the studies checked, unresolved V genes explain less than half of this, and the remainder is unexplained. The DNA was the basis for D and trimming; V, J and clone size are from that table. Counted in this sample were 15,000 to 20,000 clones; 56% of them appeared once. The ten most abundant clones make up under 20% of the sample.

Points on this clone: Which antigen it targets is not known. No much larger clone is present one base from it, and per-base qualities are unavailable.

The source is a human donor with melanoma. The specimen comprised CD8+ T cells sorted from blood (inferred from file names), sampled from a patient given nivolumab and ipilimumab in sequence. Recombination linked TRBV10-3 to TRBJ2-7; a stretch of 10 junction bases matches TRBD1. The DNA sequence follows: TGTGCCACACGCTCGGGGACAGGGGAGGTCTACGAGCAGTACTTC. The resulting protein is CATRSGTGEVYEQYF.